These T cell receptor beta chains were read from a single sample in a study of T cell responses to AZD1222 COVID-19 vaccine. The repertoire was sequenced with immunoSEQ multiplex PCR; TCRdb's copy has only in-frame clones and lacks some. The sample lists around 140,000 clones; more than 85% were seen once. Sequencing used peripheral blood, obtained on day 0 of MenACWY control vaccination. All receptors derive from an adult in good health. Both conserved end residues are trimmed from each CDR3.

CDR3 length | J gene | V gene | CDR3 protein
9 | TRBJ2-7 | TRBV5-1 | ASSDSYEQY
12 | TRBJ1-1 | TRBV28 | ASSSPGLNTEAF
10 | TRBJ1-6 | TRBV10-3 | AIRGGQAPLH
17 | TRBJ1-5 | TRBV19 | ASRRGYPVSVDSNQPQH
11 | TRBJ2-3 | TRBV28 | ASGGSEADTQY
13 | TRBJ1-2 | TRBV6-1 | ASSEKKGPIYGYT
13 | TRBJ1-4 | TRBV9 | ASSVGTGGGEKLF
12 | TRBJ1-5 | TRBV5-1 | ASSLAGEGQPQH
11 | TRBJ2-2 | TRBV19 | ASSSRGSGELF
11 | TRBJ1-5 | TRBV28 | ASSLGGVQPQH
13 | TRBJ2-1 | TRBV7-3 | ASSPGPQGGNEQF
12 | TRBJ2-1 | TRBV5-8 | ASSLARTQDEQF
11 | TRBJ1-2 | TRBV5-6 | ASSIANRYGYT
13 | TRBJ1-5 | TRBV5-6 | ASSLGPGASQPQH
12 | TRBJ1-6 | TRBV27 | ASSLRSNNSPLH
10 | TRBJ2-1 | TRBV29-1 | SADPRGNEQF
14 | TRBJ2-7 | TRBV27 | ASSLFPGQGGYEQY
12 | TRBJ1-1 | TRBV4-3 | ASSQDRQNTEAF
9 | TRBJ2-2 | TRBV13 | ASSFTGELF
11 | TRBJ1-5 | TRBV30 | AWSLVGVQPQH
13 | TRBJ1-1 | TRBV4-1 | ASSPPDRMNTEAF
11 | TRBJ1-2 | TRBV5-1 | ASSWFGDGGYT
12 | TRBJ1-1 | TRBV7-2 | ASSRQGAYTEAF
9 | TRBJ1-4 | TRBV12-3/TRBV12-4 | ASSSRDGLF
13 | TRBJ2-1 | TRBV5-6 | ASSLAGTGGNEQF
13 | TRBJ1-1 | TRBV7-9 | ASSGGQGKDTEAF
12 | TRBJ1-2 | TRBV6-5 | ASNPTGIDYGYT
18 | TRBJ2-1 | TRBV24-1 | ATSDATSGRAKGPYNEQF
11 | TRBJ1-1 | TRBV2 | ASSPWAEGEAF
10 | TRBJ1-2 | TRBV30 | AWNQGVTGYT
13 | TRBJ1-6 | TRBV18 | ASSPPAGRDSPLH
15 | TRBJ1-4 | TRBV4-2 | ASSQDLGDSLNEKLF
12 | TRBJ1-5 | TRBV19 | ASSGGRSNQPQH
10 | TRBJ2-5 | TRBV6-5 | ATTGASKTQY